The 16 T cell receptor beta chains in this list originate from one sample, sequenced in a study of vaccination effects on CD4 cells after COVID-19. Their antigens remain unidentified. Sequencing used immunoSEQ multiplex PCR; TCRdb keeps in-frame clones, though not all of them. The profile shows 70,000 or so clones, 60% to 75% of them singletons. After expansion with viral peptide pools in the ViraFEST assay, antigen-specific CD4+ T cells were sequenced. It was after approximately 11 days of culture that CD4+ T cells were isolated. The person had PCR-confirmed SARS-CoV-2 infection between March and December 2020. The starting material was CD4+ T cells from PBMCs cultured with HIV peptides, obtained before COVID-19 vaccination. As to subset: HIV-1 Nef peptide pool negative control/reference culture. The receptors were gathered from a human donor who had a prior SARS-CoV-2 infection.

The chain joins TRBV19 to TRBJ1-2; no firm D call. V dropped 7 bases and J dropped 8 bases, with 23 bases sitting between them. The CDR3 spans 15 residues. Germline CDR1 is LNHDA and CDR2 is SQIVND (reference sequence). The chain's CDR3 is CASTRTRAVFSGYTF. CDR3 bases: TGTGCCAGTACTCGAACCCGCGCTGTTTTCTCAGGCTACACCTTC.

The chain recombines TRBV5-1 with TRBJ2-2, with 8 bases matching TRBD1. Germline values: CDR1 SGHRS, CDR2 YFSETQ. With 3 bases clipped from V and 5 bases from J, the junction kept 6 bases outside the gene matches. This CDR3 is built from 15 residues. The CDR3 DNA reads TGCGCCAGCAGCTGGGACAGGCCGGGTACCGGGGAGCTGTTTTTT. Its translation is CASSWDRPGTGELFF.

V gene TRBV19 combines with J gene TRBJ1-4; D possibly corresponds to TRBD1 (5 bases). Germline loops: CDR1 LNHDA, CDR2 SQIVND (reference sequence). The CDR3 covers 15 residues. Trimming took 11 bases from V and 10 from J, leaving 26 bases between them. CDR3 bases: TGTGCCTCCAGTATAGATTTAACGGGAGGGACAAAACTGTTTTTT. This sequence encodes CASSIDLTGGTKLFF.

This chain joins TRBV18 and TRBJ1-4; TRBD1 matches at 9 bases. J was trimmed by 10 bases and V by 6 bases; bases with no gene match: 6. In germline, CDR1 is KGHSH, CDR2 LQKENI. The CDR3 loop spans 13 amino acids. This CDR3 reads CASSPGQGGKLFF. CDR3 DNA sequence: TGTGCCAGCTCCCCGGGACAGGGCGGAAAACTGTTTTTT.

The chain combines TRBV10-3 with TRBJ2-7; 9 bases are a match to TRBD1. Germline CDR1 reads ENHRY; CDR2 reads SYGVKD. V was clipped by 10 bases and J by 6 bases; unmatched bases: 10. The CDR3 is 13 residues long. DNA of the CDR3: TGTGCCACCCGACCGGGACAGGGTACCGAGCAGTACTTC. Amino acid sequence: CATRPGQGTEQYF.

This clone was detected only a few times. This chain joins TRBV5-1 and TRBJ2-3; D unresolved. Trimming shortened V by 2 bases and J by 0 bases, and 10 bases separated the two germline ends. The germline gives CDR1 SGHRS, CDR2 YFSETQ. The CDR3 consists of 15 residues. The CDR3 sequence is CASSFGGYSTDTQYF. CDR3 DNA: TGCGCCAGCAGCTTTGGCGGATATAGCACAGATACGCAGTATTTT.

The genes are TRBV2 and TRBJ2-1, with 10 bases aligning to TRBD2. Germline V gene lookup returns CDR1 SNHLY and CDR2 FYNNEI. V lost 8 bases, J lost 2 bases, and 9 bases stayed unmatched. The CDR3 contains 16 residues. CDR3: CASHEGSGGAYNEQFF. CDR3 nucleotide sequence: TGTGCCAGCCACGAAGGAAGCGGGGGGGCCTACAATGAGCAGTTCTTC.

This chain links TRBV30 with TRBJ1-1; D is uncertain. Per the germline V gene, CDR1 is GTSNPN and CDR2 is SVGIG (reference sequence). This CDR3 is 14 amino acids long. The V gene lost 3 bases and the J gene lost 3 bases, with 14 bases spanning the gap. CDR3 residues: CAWSPQPGYTEAFF. The CDR3 DNA follows: TGTGCCTGGAGCCCCCAGCCGGGGTACACTGAAGCTTTCTTT.

The chain uses TRBV2 and TRBJ1-2; D gene uncertain. The ends were cut back, 3 bases at V and 4 bases at J, with 6 bases in the middle. The CDR3 length is 12 residues. The germline CDR1 and CDR2 sequences are SNHLY and FYNNEI. CDR3 residues: CASSESSYGYTF. The CDR3 bases are TGTGCCAGCAGTGAGTCCAGCTATGGCTACACCTTC.

This clone was picked up a small number of times. J is TRBJ1-5 and V is TRBV12-3 or TRBV12-4; weak D call: TRBD1 (5 bases). The length of the CDR3 is 13 residues. Trimming stripped 5 bases from V and 6 bases from J, with 11 bases between. The CDR3 here is CASSGGWGQPQHF. In nucleotides, the CDR3 is TGTGCCAGCAGTGGGGGTTGGGGTCAGCCCCAGCATTTT.

The table lists this clone with a few counts. The chain couples TRBV6-1 to TRBJ1-2, with a possible D match to TRBD1 (5 bases). This CDR3 is built from 14 residues. V gave up 6 bases and J gave up 4 bases, with 15 bases separating them. Germline-derived CDR1 and CDR2 are MNHNS and SASEGT. In nucleotides, the CDR3 is TGTGCCAGCAGACTTGGGGTTGGGACCTATGGCTACACCTTC. Its translation: CASRLGVGTYGYTF.

The rearrangement uses TRBV25-1 and TRBJ1-2; weak D call: TRBD1 (5 bases). CDR3 size: 17 residues. Germline V lookup: CDR1 MGHDK, CDR2 SYGVNS. V was pared by 5 bases and J by 1 base, with 20 bases between. The chain's CDR3 is CASSKRQIVIHNYGYTF. The CDR3 DNA is TGTGCCAGCAGTAAAAGACAGATAGTCATACATAACTATGGCTACACCTTC.

The J gene is TRBJ2-7, the V gene TRBV3-1 (or the pseudogene TRBV3-2); 7 bases line up with TRBD1. Unmatched junction bases numbered 3, after V lost 6 bases and J lost 1 base. The CDR3 totals 13 residues. Germline CDR1 reads LGHDT; CDR2 reads YNNKEL (reference sequence). CDR3 protein: CASRRQGSYEQYF. The CDR3 region has the DNA TGTGCCAGCAGAAGACAGGGATCCTACGAGCAGTACTTC.

This clone was seen more than once but under ten times. The rearrangement joins TRBV9 to TRBJ2-1; D remains ambiguous. V dropped 0 bases and J dropped 5 bases, with 12 bases sitting between them. Germline loops: CDR1 SGDLS, CDR2 YYNGEE. The CDR3 sequence is 15 residues long. The CDR3 protein is CASSVAPNANNEQFF. DNA of the CDR3: TGTGCCAGCAGCGTAGCCCCGAATGCGAACAATGAGCAGTTCTTC.

The chain employs TRBV18 and TRBJ1-2, with D tentatively TRBD1 (6 bases). Germline CDR1 KGHSH, CDR2 LQKENI. The V gene lost 0 bases and the J gene lost 4 bases, with 12 bases spanning the gap. The CDR3 loop spans 15 amino acids. CDR3 DNA sequence: TGTGCCAGCTCACCACCGGGACACCGCCTCTATGGCTACACCTTC. Translation: CASSPPGHRLYGYTF.

This chain connects TRBV7-3 to TRBJ2-3, with D possibly TRBD1 on 6 matching bases. The CDR3 covers 15 residues. The V and J ends lost 2 bases and 6 bases respectively, with 15 bases between them. Germline-derived CDR1 and CDR2 are SGHTA and FQGTGA. The CDR3 reads CASSLADRTLDTQYF. The CDR3 region has the DNA TGTGCCAGCAGCTTAGCAGACAGGACCTTGGATACGCAGTATTTT.